This entry describes one TCR beta chain. As yet, its antigen is unknown. The CDR3 length is 14 residues. Between the trimmed V and J ends, which lost 6 bases and 2 bases, there was a span of 11 bases. Germline values: CDR1 MGHDK, CDR2 SYGVNS. These data originate in a study of vaccination and CD4 T cells after COVID-19. Indicated treatment: approximately 9-day PBMC culture with coronavirus spike peptide pools or control peptides (ViraFEST assay). One should note that the unexposed donor's CD4+ T cells were collected before the COVID-19 pandemic (2011-2018). Sequenced with the Oncomine TCR Beta short-read assay was DNA taken from cultured CD4+ T cells. Cultures of CD4+ T cells served as the source for extracting genomic DNA. TCRdb re-called the PCR reads through MiXCR, storing one row per CDR3 protein. The table lists around 10,000 distinct CDR3 sequences, about 32% of them singletons.

The receptor's source is a human donor in good health. The V and J genes are TRBV25-1 and TRBJ2-1; perhaps TRBD2 as D (5 bases). Sequenced material: CD4+ T cells from blood, cultured in vitro. The CDR3 DNA reads TGTGCCAGCAGGGCAGCCGGGACCTACAATGAGCAGTTCTTC. This encodes CASRAAGTYNEQFF.